Presented here are 17 T cell receptor beta chains from one specimen sequenced in a study of regulatory T cells in long-lasting Graves disease. Time point: persistent/refractory GD, antithyroid drugs over 5 years with positive TRAb. The TCR library was made from RNA extracted from PBMCs. Libraries of TCR beta came from iRepertoire HTBI primers plus Arm-PCR of CDR3 regions. Using its own MiXCR run on the multiplex PCR reads, TCRdb lists one record per CDR3 protein. The profile covers 300,000 to 400,000 distinct CDR3 sequences, with about 19% appearing a single time and less than 35% taken by the ten largest. Specimen: peripheral blood mononuclear cells (PBMCs), collected when the disease was refractory, from a patient treated with antithyroid drugs. These receptors all come from a female donor with Graves disease.

In regard to this clonotype: Just one base apart from a much larger clone, this may be a read error. V and J are TRBV18 and TRBJ1-1; 7 bases match TRBD1. Germline assignment: CDR1 KGHSH and CDR2 LQKENI. This CDR3 is 15 amino acids long. The CDR3 region is CASLPPKTGPTEAFF. In nucleotides, the CDR3 is TGTGCCAGCTTACCACCCAAGACAGGGCCCACTGAAGCTTTCTTT.

This clonotype was recorded at least ten times. The chain carries TRBV13 and TRBJ1-1; a possible D gene is TRBD1 (6 bases). Trimming left V 4 bases short and J 0 bases short, with 12 bases between. The CDR3 loop spans 15 amino acids. Germline-derived CDR1 and CDR2 are PRHDT and FYEKMQ (reference sequence). CDR3 region: CASSSGDTLNTEAFF. The DNA of the CDR3 is TGTGCCAGCAGCTCAGGGGACACCCTGAACACTGAAGCTTTCTTT.

This clonotype was counted at least ten times. The chain employs TRBV7-8 and TRBJ1-1; D might be TRBD1 (5 bases). The CDR3 totals 14 residues. V gave up 5 bases and J gave up 5 bases, with 15 bases separating them. The germline V gene encodes CDR1 SGHVS and CDR2 FQNEAQ. The chain's CDR3 is CASSIGGGGTEAFF. DNA of the CDR3: TGTGCCAGCAGCATCGGGGGTGGGGGGACTGAAGCTTTCTTT.

The chain is built from TRBV14 and TRBJ2-7; possibly TRBD1 for D (6 bases). From germline, CDR1 is SGHDN and CDR2 FVKESK. CDR3 length equals 14 residues. Trimming pared 2 bases from V and 2 bases from J, leaving 10 bases between. CDR3 sequence (DNA): TGTGCCAGCAGCCAATTGCAGGGGCCCTACGAGCAGTACTTC. It encodes CASSQLQGPYEQYF.

This clonotype showed up just a few times. The J gene is TRBJ1-1, the V gene TRBV5-1; possible D gene TRBD1, 5 bases. CDR3 length: 14 residues. Germline V gene lookup returns CDR1 SGHRS and CDR2 YFSETQ. V was trimmed by 0 bases and J by 7 bases, leaving 13 bases between them. DNA of the CDR3: TGCGCCAGCAGCTTGGATACCGAGGGGTATGAAGCTTTCTTT. This sequence encodes CASSLDTEGYEAFF.

This clonotype was seen only a few times. V and J are TRBV28 and TRBJ2-3; TRBD2 matches 7 bases. Germline lookup yields CDR1 MDHEN and CDR2 SYDVKM. CDR3 size: 15 residues. V lost 3 bases and J lost 4; bases outside the gene matches: 7. In nucleotides, the CDR3 is TGTGCCAGCAGTTTGGGACGGGAGGAGTCAGATACGCAGTATTTT. Translation gives CASSLGREESDTQYF.

This clonotype showed up many times. The rearrangement joins TRBV15 to TRBJ2-5; D could derive from TRBD1 or TRBD2 (5 bases each). Trimming cost V 1 base and J 1 base, with 7 bases left between them. Germline assignment: CDR1 LNHNV and CDR2 YYDKDF (reference sequence). CDR3 length: 14 residues. The CDR3 DNA is TGTGCCACCAGCAGAGGAGGGGCCCAAGAGACCCAGTACTTC. Protein sequence: CATSRGGAQETQYF.

This clonotype has just a few counts. The chain has TRBV12-3 or TRBV12-4 and TRBJ2-7; a possible D gene is TRBD1 (5 bases). The CDR3 has 15 amino acids. V was trimmed by 5 bases and J by 1 base, leaving 15 bases between them. CDR3 nucleotide sequence: TGTGCCAGCAGTCTAGTGCTAGGGGCATCCTACGAGCAGTACTTC. This sequence encodes CASSLVLGASYEQYF.

The rearrangement links TRBV3-1 to TRBJ1-2; tentative D call: TRBD1 (5 bases). The V and J ends lost 1 base and 5 bases respectively, with 11 bases between them. In germline, CDR1 is LGHDT, CDR2 YNNKEL (reference sequence). The CDR3 consists of 14 residues. Here the CDR3 DNA reads TGTGCCAGCAGCCAAGGGGGCGGGAGTTATGGCTACACCTTC. This sequence encodes CASSQGGGSYGYTF.

This chain links TRBV12-3 or TRBV12-4 with TRBJ1-5; 9 bases are shared with TRBD1. This CDR3 has 14 residues. V shed 3 bases and J 6 bases; nucleotides not matched to a gene: 3. The CDR3 loop is CASSLSGQGQPQHF. The CDR3 region has the DNA TGTGCCAGCAGTTTGTCGGGACAGGGTCAGCCCCAGCATTTT.

This clonotype has a handful of counts. The chain joins TRBV19 to TRBJ2-1; either TRBD1 or TRBD2 may fit D (6 bases each). Trimming removed 1 base at V and 4 bases at J, with 8 bases between. The CDR3 runs 14 residues. The germline gives CDR1 LNHDA, CDR2 SQIVND (reference sequence). The CDR3 reads CASSIAGAYNEQFF. The CDR3 DNA reads as TGTGCCAGTAGTATAGCGGGGGCTTACAATGAGCAGTTCTTC.

The V gene is TRBV28, the J gene TRBJ1-2, with D maybe TRBD1 (6 bases). Germline V lookup: CDR1 MDHEN, CDR2 SYDVKM. This CDR3 comprises 15 residues. Trimming shortened V by 2 bases and J by 8 bases, and 18 bases separated the two germline ends. In nucleotides, the CDR3 is TGTGCCAGCAGTTTACAGGGTGGGGGGGCACAGGGCTACACCTTC. Its protein is CASSLQGGGAQGYTF.

This clonotype was seen a few times. This rearrangement joins TRBV14 to TRBJ2-2; a possible D gene is TRBD2 (5 bases). The CDR3 extends over 14 amino acids. Germline V gene lookup returns CDR1 SGHDN and CDR2 FVKESK. Trimming removed 4 bases from V and 4 bases from J, with 10 bases in between. For the CDR3, the DNA is TGTGCCAGCAGCCCGCGGGTTAGCACCGGGGAGCTGTTTTTT. Translating it yields CASSPRVSTGELFF.

In its sample, this clonotype was seen many times. V gene TRBV12-3 or TRBV12-4 combines with J gene TRBJ1-2, with 12 bases that match TRBD1. The CDR3 loop spans 15 amino acids. V dropped 6 bases and J dropped 8; count of bases not matched to a gene: 10. CDR3 protein: CASRRKGQGAPGYTF. The CDR3 bases are TGTGCCAGCAGACGAAAGGGACAGGGGGCGCCCGGCTACACCTTC.

This clonotype was seen a few times. V and J are TRBV7-9 and TRBJ2-7; D could derive from TRBD1 or TRBD2 (5 bases each). Germline V gene lookup returns CDR1 SEHNR and CDR2 FQNEAQ (reference sequence). The CDR3 is 13 amino acids. Trimming took off 8 bases at V and 3 bases at J, with 14 bases between the two ends. The CDR3 protein is CASGGPVDYEQYF. CDR3 nucleotides: TGTGCCAGCGGGGGACCGGTCGACTACGAGCAGTACTTC.

This clonotype has just a few counts. CDR3 bases: TGCAGTGCTAGCCCTCCTACCCCAGCGGGGGAGCAGTACTTC. Its protein is CSASPPTPAGEQYF. The J gene is TRBJ2-7, the V gene TRBV20-1; 7 bases fit TRBD2. The germline gives CDR1 DFQATT, CDR2 SNEGSKA (reference sequence). CDR3 length equals 14 residues. V trimming: 3 bases; J trimming: 7 bases; junction bases outside the gene matches: 12.

A few counts support this clonotype. This chain links TRBV19 with TRBJ1-3; tentatively, D is TRBD1 (6 bases). The germline V and J ends were trimmed by 4 bases and 1 base, with 8 bases remaining between them. The CDR3 consists of 14 residues. CDR1 and CDR2 (germline): LNHDA, SQIVND (reference sequence). This CDR3 is CASSTQGSGNTIYF. The DNA for the CDR3 is TGTGCCAGTAGTACACAGGGATCTGGAAACACCATATATTTT.